This T cell receptor beta chain was obtained from a study of cytomegalovirus exposure and HLA in healthy donors. V lost 5 bases, J lost 8 bases, and 9 bases stayed unmatched. The CDR3 has 15 residues. CDR1 and CDR2 from the germline V gene are MNHNY and SVGAGI (reference sequence). Primers included in the PCR were 60 Vbeta and 13 Jbeta primers. Some clones are missing from TCRdb's copy, which holds only in-frame ones; the method was immunoSEQ multiplex PCR. The table has roughly 240,000 clones, roughly 78% seen once; the top ten hold about 0.47%. The chain combines TRBV6-6 with TRBJ1-4, with 9 bases identical to TRBD1. Sequencing was done on a sample of PBMCs. The clonotype comes from a boy aged 5 to 17 in good health and CMV-seronegative. CDR3 coding DNA: TGTGCCAGCAGTCGCTACAGGGGGCTCAGCGAAAAACTGTTTTTT. This sequence encodes CASSRYRGLSEKLFF.